This paragraph reports one TCR beta chain. Only in-frame clones appear in the TCRdb table, and some are missing; sequencing was by immunoSEQ multiplex PCR. The sample includes over 80,000 clones, 90% of them seen just once. The data belong to a study of T cell changes during pregnancy in multiple sclerosis. The CDR3 is 14 residues long. Germline V gene sequence: CDR1 SNHLY, CDR2 FYNNEI. V shed 5 bases, J shed 6 bases, and the junction held 4 bases outside the gene matches. The TCR comes from a female donor in good health, enrolled as a control in a pregnancy study. This chain uses TRBV2 with TRBJ2-2, with TRBD1 identical over 9 bases. The sequenced sample was peripheral blood, obtained in the second trimester of pregnancy. This chain's CDR3 is CASSTGGSAGELFF. The CDR3 DNA follows: TGTGCCAGCAGTACAGGGGGCAGTGCCGGGGAGCTGTTTTTT.